The 21 T cell receptor beta chains presented below share a single source sample, sequenced in a study of response to subunit inactivated influenza vaccine. A single record per CDR3 protein comes from TCRdb applying MiXCR to the RT-PCR reads. Of some 640,000 distinct CDR3 sequences in the sample, approximately 13% were seen once. Sequenced here: PBMCs from blood, sampled 14 to 15 days before vaccination. The source of these receptors is a middle-aged man who received an inactivated influenza vaccine.

There are a few counts of this clonotype. The chain carries TRBV5-1 and TRBJ1-2; TRBD1 aligns across 8 bases. Germline values: CDR1 SGHRS, CDR2 YFSETQ. J lost 8 bases, V lost 0 bases, and 6 bases had no gene match. The CDR3 length is 14 residues. The CDR3 nucleotides are TGCGCCAGCAGCTTGGACAGGGGGGCTCAAGGCTACACCTTC. This sequence encodes CASSLDRGAQGYTF.

The chain has TRBV5-1 and TRBJ1-4, with D unresolved. The germline gives CDR1 SGHRS, CDR2 YFSETQ. This CDR3 is 15 amino acids long. Trimming took off 5 bases at V and 0 bases at J, with 11 bases between the two ends. CDR3 region: CASSPFTATNEKLFF. The CDR3 DNA reads TGCGCCAGCAGTCCCTTCACTGCAACTAATGAAAAACTGTTTTTT.

This rearrangement joins TRBV25-1 to TRBJ2-7, with a weak D call TRBD2 (5 bases). Germline loops: CDR1 MGHDK, CDR2 SYGVNS. V lost 3 bases to trimming and J lost 3 bases, with 12 bases between them. The CDR3 consists of 14 residues. The CDR3 sequence: CASSDRTLDYEQYF. As DNA, the CDR3 is TGTGCCAGCAGTGACAGGACTTTAGACTACGAGCAGTACTTC.

The J gene is TRBJ2-5, the V gene TRBV4-1; D is unclear. Looked up from germline, CDR1 is MGHRA and CDR2 is YSYEKL. The CDR3 totals 14 residues. Between the trimmed V and J ends, which lost 4 bases and 9 bases, there was a span of 18 bases. The CDR3 here is CASSLGIPITAQYF. In DNA, the CDR3 is TGCGCCAGCAGCCTTGGGATCCCCATTACGGCCCAGTACTTC.

This clonotype was found a few times. The chain links TRBV27 to TRBJ2-1; TRBD2 matches at 9 bases. Germline V gene lookup returns CDR1 MNHEY and CDR2 SMNVEV (reference sequence). This CDR3 contains 16 residues. J was trimmed by 4 bases and V by 2 bases; bases with no gene match: 6. For the CDR3, the DNA is TGTGCCAGCAGTTTAATAGCGGGAGTGGGGTACAATGAGCAGTTCTTC. Translating gives CASSLIAGVGYNEQFF.

This clonotype showed up just a few times. V is TRBV4-2 and J is TRBJ1-2; 9 nucleotides agree with TRBD1. The CDR3 loop spans 16 amino acids. In germline, CDR1 is LGHNA, CDR2 YNFKEQ. After removal of 3 bases from V and 3 bases from J, the junction contained 8 bases not matched to a gene. The CDR3 DNA follows: TGTGCCAGCAGCCAGAAACAGACAGGGGGGGACTATGGCTACACCTTC. Its translation is CASSQKQTGGDYGYTF.

This clonotype was found a few times. Sequence at one end of the junction differs from germline and may be a read error. The CDR3 DNA follows: TGCGCCAGCAGCCAAACATACTCCCACGAGCAGTACTTC. Encoded protein: CASSQTYSHEQYF. The chain links TRBV4-3 to TRBJ2-7; D unresolved. Germline CDR1 reads LGHNA; CDR2 reads YSLEER. This CDR3 region has 13 residues.

Ten or more counts support this clonotype. The chain joins TRBV11-2 to TRBJ2-7; 7 nucleotides line up with TRBD1. With V trimmed by 6 bases and J by 5 bases, 7 bases remained unmatched. The CDR3 sequence is 13 residues long. Germline-derived CDR1 and CDR2 are SGHAT and FQNNGV. CDR3 amino acids: CASRETGSHEQYF. In DNA form, the CDR3 reads TGTGCCAGCAGAGAGACAGGGAGCCACGAGCAGTACTTC.

For this clonotype: The conserved closing phenylalanine or tryptophan is absent in this CDR3, likely reflecting a read error. The genes are TRBV5-1 and TRBJ2-7, with 11 nucleotides matching TRBD2. With V trimmed by 2 bases and J by 4 bases, 8 bases remained unmatched. The germline CDR1 and CDR2 sequences are SGHRS and YFSETQ. CDR3 size: 16 residues. The CDR3 loop reads CASSLATSGSLYEQYL. The CDR3 DNA reads TGCGCCAGCAGCTTAGCAACTAGCGGGAGCTTATACGAGCAGTACTTA.

This chain uses TRBV3-1 with TRBJ1-5; 7 positions agree with TRBD1. In germline, CDR1 is LGHDT, CDR2 YNNKEL (reference sequence). The CDR3 is 14 residues long. J was trimmed by 5 bases and V by 2 bases; bases with no gene match: 3. CDR3 protein: CASSQNRGYQPQHF. The CDR3 DNA sequence: TGTGCCAGCAGCCAAAACAGGGGATATCAGCCCCAGCATTTT.

This clonotype was counted between two and nine times. V and J are TRBV30 and TRBJ1-6, with D unresolved. Germline V CDR1 and CDR2: GTSNPN, SVGIG (reference sequence). The CDR3 is 17 residues long. Deletions cut 3 bases from V and 6 bases from J, with 21 bases between. CDR3 sequence: CAWRSGFLRAANSPLHF. The CDR3 coding sequence is TGTGCCTGGAGATCAGGATTTCTTCGTGCAGCTAATTCACCCCTCCACTTT.

The chain has TRBV28 and TRBJ2-5, with 8 bases identical to TRBD2. Per the germline V gene, CDR1 is MDHEN and CDR2 is SYDVKM. The CDR3 runs 16 residues. V gave up 5 bases and J gave up 1 base; unmatched junction bases: 9. CDR3 sequence reads: CASSPIASGRQETQYF. The CDR3 DNA follows: TGTGCCAGCAGTCCTATAGCTAGCGGGCGCCAAGAGACCCAGTACTTC.

This chain joins TRBV6-1 and TRBJ2-1, with TRBD2 identical over 7 bases. The CDR3 sequence is 17 residues long. Trimming at V came to 7 bases and at J to 4 bases, leaving 16 bases not matched to a gene. Germline assignment: CDR1 MNHNS and CDR2 SASEGT. DNA of the CDR3: TGTGCCAGCACTATGGGCCGCGGGAGAACGGGTTACAATGAGCAGTTCTTC. Translated, it gives CASTMGRGRTGYNEQFF.

In its sample, this clonotype was seen a few times. The CDR3 region has the DNA TGTGCCAGCAGTTTAGAACAACGCGGAGTGAATGAGCAGTTCTTC. Residues: CASSLEQRGVNEQFF. The chain is built from TRBV27 and TRBJ2-1; D unresolved. Germline V gene lookup returns CDR1 MNHEY and CDR2 SMNVEV (reference sequence). Trimming stripped 2 bases from V and 7 bases from J, with 15 bases between. The CDR3 contains 15 residues.

DNA for the CDR3: TGTGCCACCAGTGATAGAGTTAGGAGCACAGATACGCAGTATTTT. It yields the protein CATSDRVRSTDTQYF. This chain connects TRBV24-1 to TRBJ2-3; no definite D call. V lost 3 bases, J lost 0 bases, and 9 bases lay in between. Germline CDR1 KGHDR, CDR2 SFDVKD. The CDR3 spans 15 residues.

This clonotype was observed many times. The chain employs TRBV20-1 and TRBJ2-7; maybe TRBD1 (5 bases). The CDR3 sequence is 15 residues long. With 0 bases removed from V and 1 base from J, the gap between germline ends came to 13 bases. Per germline, CDR1 DFQATT and CDR2 SNEGSKA (reference sequence). The CDR3 DNA reads TGCAGTGCTAGAGATCTAGGGAAGGGGTCCTACGAGCAGTACTTC. Residues: CSARDLGKGSYEQYF.

This clonotype was detected only a few times. V usage is TRBV7-2 and J usage is TRBJ2-7, with 13 bases lining up with TRBD2. Germline values: CDR1 SGHTA, CDR2 FQGNSA. This CDR3 has 15 amino acids. V trimming: 6 bases; J trimming: 11 bases; junction bases outside the gene matches: 13. The CDR3 loop is CASRRIGTSGDPKYF. The CDR3 nucleotides read TGTGCCAGCAGGCGAATCGGGACTAGCGGGGATCCCAAGTACTTC.

This clonotype was observed a few times. The rearrangement joins TRBV3-1 to TRBJ2-3, with 14 bases aligning to TRBD2. CDR1 and CDR2 from the germline V gene are LGHDT and YNNKEL (reference sequence). The CDR3 has 16 residues. Trimming took 4 bases from V and 2 from J; bases not matched to a gene: 2. DNA of the CDR3: TGTGCCAGCAGCCGGACTAGCGGGGGGCCCACAGATACGCAGTATTTT. Protein product: CASSRTSGGPTDTQYF.

In regard to this clonotype: The junction departs from germline at one end; a sequencing error may be responsible. The chain employs TRBV7-2 and TRBJ1-1; 7 bases match TRBD1. This CDR3 spans 14 amino acids. Germline assignment: CDR1 SGHTA and CDR2 FQGNSA. The CDR3 coding sequence is TGTGCCAGCAGCAGTAGAACAGGGGCCACTGAAGCTTACTTT. Translation gives CASSSRTGATEAYF.

J is TRBJ1-5 and V is TRBV3-1, with D maybe TRBD1 (5 bases). The CDR3 consists of 15 residues. V was clipped by 0 bases and J by 6 bases, with 12 bases between them. Germline CDR1 and CDR2: LGHDT and YNNKEL (reference sequence). The CDR3 sequence: CASSQEPSGSQPQHF. CDR3 coding DNA: TGTGCCAGCAGCCAAGAACCCTCAGGGAGTCAGCCCCAGCATTTT. Supplemented by reference TRBV3-1 and TRBJ1-5, the full variable domain reads DTAVSQTPKYLVTQMGNDKSIKCEQNLGHDTMYWYKQDSKKFLKIMFSYNNKELIINETVPNRFSPKSPDKAHLNLHINSLELGDSAVYFCASSQEPSGSQPQHFGDGTRLSIL.

This clonotype was seen only a few times. This chain uses TRBV11-2 with TRBJ2-3; TRBD2 matches 7 bases. The CDR3 sequence is 14 residues long. V lost 5 bases, J lost 6 bases, and 8 bases stayed unmatched. CDR1 and CDR2 from the germline V gene are SGHAT and FQNNGV. CDR3 DNA: TGTGCCAGCAGCCCAGGACTAGTGGCGGATACGCAGTATTTT. This translates into CASSPGLVADTQYF.